Below, one T cell receptor (beta chain) is given with its context. The data were obtained in a study of T cell changes during pregnancy in multiple sclerosis. The data were produced by immunoSEQ multiplex PCR, yet TCRdb's version contains in-frame clones alone and is incomplete. This table holds under 45,000 clones, around 96% found once. CDR1 and CDR2 from the germline V gene are SGHRS and YFSETQ. The CDR3 consists of 16 residues. V dropped 5 bases and J dropped 5; count of bases not matched to a gene: 12. This clonotype was obtained from a female donor with multiple sclerosis, enrolled in a pregnancy study. The rearrangement uses TRBV5-1 and TRBJ2-5, with 10 bases that match TRBD2. The sequencing used peripheral blood, collected in the second trimester of pregnancy. The CDR3 region has the DNA TGCGCCAGCAGAACTAGCGGGACTTATCTGGGGGAGACCCAGTACTTC. Translated: CASRTSGTYLGETQYF.